These 28 T cell receptor beta chains originate from one sample sequenced in a study of T cell responses to AZD1222 COVID-19 vaccine. TCRdb keeps only in-frame clones here, not all; method: immunoSEQ multiplex PCR. The data show 150,000 to 200,000 clones, approximately 95% seen once. This specimen consisted of peripheral blood, obtained 28 days after the second AZD1222 dose. These receptors were collected from an adult who received the AZD1222 COVID-19 vaccine.

This chain uses TRBV19 with TRBJ1-2, with D maybe TRBD1 (5 bases). The germline V gene has CDR1 LNHDA and CDR2 SQIVND (reference sequence). The CDR3 is 15 residues long. V shed 8 bases and J shed 4 bases, with 20 bases lying between them. The CDR3 protein is CASRFDSPEIYGYTF. The CDR3 bases are TGTGCCAGTCGTTTCGACAGCCCCGAAATCTATGGCTACACCTTC. Filled out from reference TRBV19 and TRBJ1-2, the complete variable domain reads DGGITQSPKYLFRKEGQNVTLSCEQNLNHDAMYWYRQDPGQGLRLIYYSQIVNDFQKGDIAEGYSVSREKKESFPLTVTSAQKNPTAFYLCASRFDSPEIYGYTFGSGTRLTVV.

The chain has TRBV5-5 and TRBJ1-2, with 9 bases matching TRBD1. Germline CDR1 and CDR2: SGHKS and YYEKEE (reference sequence). Trimming took 0 bases from V and 8 from J; bases not matched to a gene: 5. This CDR3 comprises 14 residues. The CDR3 spells CASSLEWTGVGYTF. The CDR3, as DNA: TGTGCCAGCAGCTTGGAGTGGACAGGGGTGGGCTACACCTTC.

The V gene is TRBV9, the J gene TRBJ2-7, with D maybe TRBD1 (6 bases). V lost 4 bases and J lost 3, with 14 bases in between. In germline, CDR1 is SGDLS, CDR2 YYNGEE. The CDR3 consists of 14 residues. The CDR3 DNA sequence: TGTGCCAGCAGCCCGATGGACAGCAGCTACGAGCAGTACTTC. Translating gives CASSPMDSSYEQYF.

The rearrangement uses TRBV19 and TRBJ1-4, with D perhaps TRBD1 (5 bases). V lost 7 bases to trimming and J lost 7 bases, with 19 bases between them. Germline values: CDR1 LNHDA, CDR2 SQIVND (reference sequence). CDR3 length equals 15 residues. Here the CDR3 reads CASMLGRDRGEKLFF. The CDR3 DNA is TGTGCCAGTATGCTCGGACGGGATAGGGGTGAAAAACTGTTTTTT.

The chain carries TRBV20-1 and TRBJ2-2; D perhaps matches TRBD1 (5 bases). Germline V gene lookup returns CDR1 DFQATT and CDR2 SNEGSKA (reference sequence). The CDR3 is made up of 13 amino acids. Trimming left V 3 bases short and J 13 bases short, with 18 bases between. CDR3 in DNA: TGCAGTGCTAGTGAGAGGTCCCAGGGTATGCTGTTTTTT. Residues: CSASERSQGMLFF.

The V gene is TRBV7-2, the J gene TRBJ1-1; 8 bases agree with TRBD1. With 6 bases clipped from V and 4 bases from J, the junction kept 7 bases outside the gene matches. Germline lookup yields CDR1 SGHTA and CDR2 FQGNSA. This CDR3 spans 14 amino acids. The CDR3 region has the DNA TGTGCCAGCAGAGCCGGGACAGGTGGCACTGAAGCTTTCTTT. It encodes CASRAGTGGTEAFF.

The CDR3 DNA reads as TGTGCCAGCAGCTTAATAACTAGCGGGGGTAGAGATACGCAGTATTTT. Its translation: CASSLITSGGRDTQYF. This chain joins TRBV11-2 and TRBJ2-3; 11 bases agree with TRBD2. CDR3 size: 16 residues. V gave up 2 bases and J gave up 5 bases; unmatched junction bases: 6. The germline V gene encodes CDR1 SGHAT and CDR2 FQNNGV.

The chain carries TRBV25-1 and TRBJ2-3, with no clear D. Trimming removed 3 bases at V and 2 bases at J, with 12 bases between. The length of the CDR3 is 15 residues. Per the germline V gene, CDR1 is MGHDK and CDR2 is SYGVNS. Here the CDR3 reads CASSDSRSSTDTQYF. CDR3 sequence (DNA): TGTGCCAGCAGTGATTCCCGGAGCTCCACAGATACGCAGTATTTT.

This clone appeared a single time. This CDR3 reads CASRQGAWDNTEAFF. In nucleotides, the CDR3 is TGCGCCAGCAGACAGGGGGCCTGGGATAACACTGAAGCTTTCTTT. The V gene is TRBV5-1, the J gene TRBJ1-1, with 9 bases matching TRBD1. The ends lost 5 bases at V and 2 bases at J; junction bases unmatched: 7. CDR3 size: 15 residues. Germline V gene data show CDR1 as SGHRS and CDR2 as YFSETQ.

This clone was counted once. The rearrangement joins TRBV6-2 or TRBV6-3 to TRBJ1-6; D might be TRBD1 (6 bases). CDR1 is MNHEY, CDR2 SVGEGT, per germline. Deletions cut 5 bases from V and 10 bases from J, with 18 bases between. The CDR3 has 15 residues. CDR3 DNA: TGTGCCAGCAGTCTAACAGGGTCGGTGTGGTCACCCCTCCACTTT. This encodes CASSLTGSVWSPLHF.

The V call is TRBV2, the J call TRBJ2-7, with 7 bases identical to TRBD1. V dropped 6 bases and J dropped 6; count of bases not matched to a gene: 5. CDR3 length: 12 residues. CDR1 is SNHLY and CDR2 is FYNNEI in the germline V gene. The CDR3 here is CASRRQGSEQYF. CDR3 nucleotides: TGTGCCAGCAGGCGACAGGGATCCGAGCAGTACTTC.

DNA of the CDR3: TGTGCCAGCAGTGATGAGGGGCTTCCAGATACGCAGTATTTT. Its protein product is CASSDEGLPDTQYF. The J gene is TRBJ2-3, the V gene TRBV6-1; D tentatively fits TRBD1 or TRBD2 (5 bases each). V lost 3 bases and J 4 bases, leaving 11 bases between the germline ends. CDR1 is MNHNS and CDR2 is SASEGT in the germline V gene. The CDR3 spans 14 residues.

The chain is built from TRBV28 and TRBJ1-4, with D hard to call. Germline V gene lookup returns CDR1 MDHEN and CDR2 SYDVKM. The CDR3 loop spans 14 amino acids. V was cut by 7 bases and J by 5 bases, with 14 bases left in between. The CDR3 is CASNPGSINEKLFF. CDR3 sequence (DNA): TGTGCCAGCAACCCTGGCAGCATAAATGAAAAACTGTTTTTT. Full variable domain (missing parts from reference TRBV28 and TRBJ1-4): DVKVTQSSRYLVKRTGEKVFLECVQDMDHENMFWYRQDPGLGLRLIYFSYDVKMKEKGDIPEGYSVSREKKERFSLILESASTNQTSMYLCASNPGSINEKLFFGSGTQLSVL.

The gene calls are TRBV13 and TRBJ1-1; no firm D call. CDR1 and CDR2 from the germline V gene are PRHDT and FYEKMQ (reference sequence). This CDR3 is built from 10 residues. V was clipped by 7 bases and J by 8 bases, with 8 bases between them. The CDR3: CASIGNEAFF. CDR3 nucleotide sequence: TGTGCCAGCATTGGGAACGAAGCTTTCTTT.

V and J are TRBV6-5 and TRBJ1-2; D is unclear. V was cut by 5 bases and J by 4 bases, with 14 bases left in between. This CDR3 has 14 amino acids. The germline CDR1 and CDR2 sequences are MNHEY and SVGAGI. For the CDR3, the DNA is TGTGCCAGCAGTCCGCTGGACGGAATCTATGGCTACACCTTC. This codes for CASSPLDGIYGYTF.

The gene calls are TRBV13 and TRBJ1-5; no firm D call. V dropped 5 bases and J dropped 3 bases, with 11 bases sitting between them. CDR1 and CDR2 from the germline V gene are PRHDT and FYEKMQ (reference sequence). The CDR3 is 14 residues long. The CDR3 spells CASSEGAFNQPQHF. The CDR3, as DNA: TGTGCCAGCAGCGAAGGAGCCTTCAATCAGCCCCAGCATTTT. The full variable domain, completed using reference TRBV13 and TRBJ1-5, is AAGVIQSPRHLIKEKRETATLKCYPIPRHDTVYWYQQGPGQDPQFLISFYEKMQSDKGSIPDRFSAQQFSDYHSELNMSSLELGDSALYFCASSEGAFNQPQHFGDGTRLSIL.

The J gene is TRBJ1-1, the V gene TRBV19, with 8 bases matching TRBD1. With V trimmed by 3 bases and J by 11 bases, 11 bases remained unmatched. CDR1 LNHDA and CDR2 SQIVND come from the germline V gene (reference sequence). This CDR3 spans 14 amino acids. CDR3 nucleotides: TGTGCCAGTAGTATTCAGGGGGCTACGAATCTCGCTTTCTTT. This translates into CASSIQGATNLAFF.

CDR3 in amino acids: CASTGVVKNTEAFF. Written as DNA, the CDR3 is TGTGCCAGTACGGGGGTGGTGAAAAACACTGAAGCTTTCTTT. The chain links TRBV19 to TRBJ1-1, with a tentative D call TRBD1 (5 bases). CDR1 and CDR2 from the germline V gene are LNHDA and SQIVND (reference sequence). Trimming cost V 7 bases and J 2 bases, with 14 bases left between them. The CDR3 runs 14 residues. Full variable domain (outside the CDR3, taken from reference TRBV19 and TRBJ1-1): DGGITQSPKYLFRKEGQNVTLSCEQNLNHDAMYWYRQDPGQGLRLIYYSQIVNDFQKGDIAEGYSVSREKKESFPLTVTSAQKNPTAFYLCASTGVVKNTEAFFGQGTRLTVV.

This clone was observed once. V usage is TRBV7-2 and J usage is TRBJ1-3; TRBD1 is a possible D gene (5 bases). The germline V gene has CDR1 SGHTA and CDR2 FQGNSA. V lost 4 bases and J lost 2, with 12 bases in between. The CDR3 has 15 amino acids. DNA of the CDR3: TGTGCCAGCAGCTCTGGGACCGCGACTGGAAACACCATATATTTT. Encoded protein: CASSSGTATGNTIYF.

This chain joins TRBV6-5 and TRBJ1-2; TRBD1 matches 9 bases. Germline-derived CDR1 and CDR2 are MNHEY and SVGAGI. The CDR3 spans 14 residues. V was pared by 6 bases and J by 3 bases, with 5 bases of the junction left unmatched. CDR3 coding DNA: TGTGCCAGCAGATCGAACAGGGGGCACTATGGCTACACCTTC. Its translation: CASRSNRGHYGYTF.

This clone was seen a few times. The chain has TRBV6-1 and TRBJ1-1; D is uncertain. The germline V and J ends were trimmed by 3 bases and 1 base, with 9 bases remaining between them. Germline CDR1 MNHNS, CDR2 SASEGT. The CDR3 is 14 amino acids. CDR3 DNA sequence: TGTGCCAGCAGTGATGAGGGATGGAACACTGAAGCTTTCTTT. Its translation is CASSDEGWNTEAFF.

This sequence joins TRBV15 and TRBJ1-1; D is unclear. The CDR3 length is 16 residues. Germline V gene sequence: CDR1 LNHNV, CDR2 YYDKDF (reference sequence). Between the trimmed V and J ends, which lost 5 bases and 1 base, there was a span of 17 bases. CDR3 region: CATSGPGPPRNTEAFF. For the CDR3, the DNA is TGTGCCACCAGCGGACCGGGCCCCCCTAGGAACACTGAAGCTTTCTTT.

This chain uses TRBV27 with TRBJ1-1; D remains ambiguous. Germline lookup yields CDR1 MNHEY and CDR2 SMNVEV (reference sequence). V gave up 5 bases and J gave up 4 bases, with 11 bases separating them. The length of the CDR3 is 13 residues. In nucleotides, the CDR3 is TGTGCCAGCAGTCCAGCTACGGCCACTGAAGCTTTCTTT. Its protein product is CASSPATATEAFF.

The V and J genes are TRBV19 and TRBJ1-1, with 7 bases identical to TRBD1. Unmatched junction bases numbered 2, after V lost 2 bases and J lost 5 bases. The CDR3 has 13 residues. The germline CDR1 and CDR2 sequences are LNHDA and SQIVND (reference sequence). Here the CDR3 DNA reads TGTGCCAGTAGTATAACAGGGGCTACTGAAGCTTTCTTT. Translation gives CASSITGATEAFF.

V usage is TRBV11-2 and J usage is TRBJ1-1, with D hard to call. V was shortened by 1 base and J by 7 bases, with 13 bases between the two germline ends. Germline CDR1 is SGHAT and CDR2 is FQNNGV. This CDR3 has 14 amino acids. In DNA, the CDR3 is TGTGCCAGCAGCTTAGCCTTTCCTGGGGTTGAAGCTTTCTTT. It codes for CASSLAFPGVEAFF.

The CDR3 DNA reads as TGTGCCAGCAGCCTTAGGGGTAGGGAAAGGGAGACCCAGTACTTC. Translating gives CASSLRGRERETQYF. The genes are TRBV7-9 and TRBJ2-5, with D perhaps TRBD1 (5 bases). Trimming took 5 bases from V and 5 from J, leaving 18 bases between them. Germline values: CDR1 SEHNR, CDR2 FQNEAQ (reference sequence). The CDR3 is 15 amino acids.

The chain joins TRBV9 to TRBJ1-1; no clear D. The V end was cut by 0 bases, the J end by 4 bases, with 13 bases between. Germline V gives CDR1 SGDLS, CDR2 YYNGEE. This CDR3 has 15 residues. CDR3 nucleotides: TGTGCCAGCAGCGTAGTAGGCGGCCCCGGCACTGAAGCTTTCTTT. Translating it yields CASSVVGGPGTEAFF.

The chain links TRBV7-3 to TRBJ1-1; D is undetermined. Germline V gene sequence: CDR1 SGHTA, CDR2 FQGTGA. V was shortened by 4 bases and J by 1 base, with 7 bases between the two germline ends. This CDR3 has 13 amino acids. The CDR3, as DNA: TGTGCCAGCAGCTACCACCGGAACACTGAAGCTTTCTTT. It yields the protein CASSYHRNTEAFF.